These 9 T cell receptor beta chains came from one sample sequenced in a study of cytomegalovirus exposure and HLA in healthy donors. PCR involved 60 Vbeta and 13 Jbeta primers. Using immunoSEQ multiplex PCR, the repertoire was profiled, and TCRdb retains in-frame clones only, with some absent. The sample includes about 150,000 clones, 77% of them seen just once. The sequencing sample was made of PBMCs. These receptors originate from a woman aged 30 to 39 in good health and CMV-seropositive.

The chain combines TRBV13 with TRBJ2-3; D is unclear. This CDR3 contains 17 residues. Trimming took 1 base from V and 2 from J, leaving 16 bases between them. CDR1 and CDR2 from the germline V gene are PRHDT and FYEKMQ (reference sequence). CDR3 bases: TGTGCCAGCAGCTTAGTTGCCGGCGAGCGCCCCACAGATACGCAGTATTTT. Amino acid sequence: CASSLVAGERPTDTQYF.

The chain uses TRBV7-9 and TRBJ2-5; D not resolved. The CDR3 covers 11 residues. Between the trimmed V and J ends, which lost 6 bases and 5 bases, there was a span of 7 bases. The germline CDR1 and CDR2 sequences are SEHNR and FQNEAQ (reference sequence). The CDR3 DNA reads TGTGCCAGCAGTCAGACTGAGACCCAGTACTTC. It translates to CASSQTETQYF.

V and J are TRBV5-1 and TRBJ1-1; tentative D call: TRBD1 (5 bases). V gave up 4 bases and J gave up 1 base, with 14 bases separating them. This CDR3 is built from 15 residues. The V gene's germline CDR1 is SGHRS and CDR2 YFSETQ. CDR3 residues: CASSPLGGGNTEAFF. The CDR3 coding sequence is TGCGCCAGCAGCCCCCTCGGGGGGGGGAACACTGAAGCTTTCTTT.

This clone came up a few times. This chain uses TRBV5-1 with TRBJ2-5; 14 bases fit TRBD2. The CDR3 runs to 17 residues. V lost 4 bases and J lost 3; bases outside the gene matches: 8. CDR1 is SGHRS and CDR2 is YFSETQ in the germline V gene. The CDR3 nucleotides are TGCGCCAGCAGCACCGGGACTAGCGGGAGTTTGGAAGAGACCCAGTACTTC. As protein: CASSTGTSGSLEETQYF.

This chain uses TRBV11-3 with TRBJ2-7; D is perhaps TRBD2 (5 bases). The V gene lost 5 bases and the J gene lost 0 bases, with 11 bases spanning the gap. Germline CDR1 reads SGHNT; CDR2 reads YENEEA. The CDR3 is made up of 14 amino acids. This CDR3 reads CASSGVGLSYEQYF. CDR3 bases: TGTGCCAGCAGCGGCGTCGGACTCTCCTACGAGCAGTACTTC.

V usage is TRBV30 and J usage is TRBJ2-7; 9 bases line up with TRBD1. Germline-derived CDR1 and CDR2 are GTSNPN and SVGIG (reference sequence). The CDR3 has 14 amino acids. V gave up 3 bases and J gave up 6 bases; unmatched junction bases: 9. This CDR3 reads CAWSHGQGIGEQYF. Here the CDR3 DNA reads TGTGCCTGGAGCCACGGACAGGGGATAGGCGAGCAGTACTTC.

The genes are TRBV5-5 and TRBJ2-1; a possible D gene is TRBD1 (5 bases). Germline CDR1 and CDR2: SGHKS and YYEKEE (reference sequence). The length of the CDR3 is 16 residues. Trimming removed 1 base at V and 0 bases at J, with 11 bases between. The CDR3 nucleotides read TGTGCCAGCAGCTTGAGAACAGGCGTCTCCTACAATGAGCAGTTCTTC. It specifies CASSLRTGVSYNEQFF.

The rearrangement joins TRBV28 to TRBJ1-4; the D gene is possibly TRBD1 (5 bases). Germline loops: CDR1 MDHEN, CDR2 SYDVKM. With 5 bases removed from V and 8 bases from J, the gap between germline ends came to 18 bases. The CDR3 is 15 amino acids. DNA for the CDR3: TGTGCCAGCAGTCCACCGGGACTTAAAGGCGAAAAACTGTTTTTT. As protein: CASSPPGLKGEKLFF.

The chain joins TRBV2 to TRBJ1-5, with TRBD1 matching over 7 bases. The CDR3 covers 14 residues. Looked up from germline, CDR1 is SNHLY and CDR2 is FYNNEI. The ends lost 4 bases at V and 4 bases at J; junction bases unmatched: 4. The CDR3: CASSGGQTNQPQHF. The CDR3, as DNA: TGTGCCAGCAGTGGGGGACAGACAAATCAGCCCCAGCATTTT.